The 27 T cell receptor beta chains in this list originate from one sample, sequenced in a study of low-dose radiotherapy and immunotherapy resistance in tumors. This sample's time point: before trial treatment. A constant-region primer paired with the V-primer adapter amplified TCRs over about 19 PCR cycles. In TCRdb, the reads were re-called with MiXCR into one record per CDR3 protein. The sample has approximately 47,000 distinct CDR3 sequences; roughly 12% are singletons. The sequencing here drew on PBMCs, taken before treatment. The receptors originated from a female donor with ovarian cancer.

With regard to this clonotype: A far larger clone is one base from this, pointing to a likely read error. V and J are TRBV5-3 and TRBJ2-7; 9 nucleotides agree with TRBD2. TRBV5-3 is known as an ORF, though its function is uncertain. V lost 8 bases and J lost 6; bases outside the gene matches: 15. CDR3 size: 15 residues. The CDR3 region is CASSASLAGEGEQYF. As DNA, the CDR3 is TGTGCCAGCAGCGCGTCATTAGCGGGGGAAGGCGAGCAGTACTTC.

V and J are TRBV7-9 and TRBJ1-1, with D uncertain. The CDR3 runs 16 residues. In germline, CDR1 is SEHNR, CDR2 FQNEAQ (reference sequence). V gave up 5 bases and J gave up 0 bases, with 16 bases separating them. The DNA of the CDR3 is TGTGCCAGCAGCCTGGCGATCAATCCCATGAACACTGAAGCTTTCTTT. It translates to CASSLAINPMNTEAFF.

This clonotype appeared many times. CDR3 loop: CSVGQPNTGELFF. The DNA for the CDR3 is TGCAGCGTTGGCCAGCCGAACACCGGGGAGCTGTTTTTT. The rearrangement links TRBV29-1 to TRBJ2-2; D ambiguous. The length of the CDR3 is 13 residues. The V gene lost 4 bases and the J gene lost 0 bases, with 6 bases spanning the gap. Germline CDR1 and CDR2: SQVTM and ANQGSEA.

This clonotype was observed many times. CDR3 in DNA: TGTGCCAGCAGCCACGGGGCCTCGGCAGATACGCAGTATTTT. Translating gives CASSHGASADTQYF. This sequence joins TRBV7-9 and TRBJ2-3; D possibly uses TRBD1 or TRBD2 (5 bases each). The CDR3 covers 14 residues. With 5 bases removed from V and 4 bases from J, the gap between germline ends came to 13 bases. CDR1 and CDR2 (germline): SEHNR, FQNEAQ (reference sequence).

This clonotype was seen at least ten times. The chain combines TRBV28 with TRBJ2-7; D gene ambiguous. Between the trimmed V and J ends, which lost 2 bases and 6 bases, there was a span of 11 bases. This CDR3 is 13 amino acids long. The germline V gene encodes CDR1 MDHEN and CDR2 SYDVKM. The CDR3 protein is CASSLRTPGEQYF. In nucleotides, the CDR3 is TGTGCCAGCAGTTTAAGGACCCCTGGCGAGCAGTACTTC. Based on the CDR3 plus reference TRBV28 and TRBJ2-7, the full variable domain is DVKVTQSSRYLVKRTGEKVFLECVQDMDHENMFWYRQDPGLGLRLIYFSYDVKMKEKGDIPEGYSVSREKKERFSLILESASTNQTSMYLCASSLRTPGEQYFGPGTRLTVT.

This clonotype was seen at least ten times. The genes are TRBV10-2 and TRBJ2-7; maybe TRBD2 (6 bases). The V gene's germline CDR1 is WSHSY and CDR2 SAAADI. CDR3 size: 12 residues. Trimming shortened V by 6 bases and J by 5 bases, and 11 bases separated the two germline ends. The CDR3 protein is CASRGGSHEQYF. CDR3 DNA sequence: TGCGCCAGCAGGGGGGGTTCGCACGAGCAGTACTTC.

J is TRBJ1-2 and V is TRBV5-1; D gene uncertain. Germline loops: CDR1 SGHRS, CDR2 YFSETQ. Trimming removed 7 bases at V and 8 bases at J, with 12 bases between. CDR3 length: 11 amino acids. For the CDR3, the DNA is TGCGCCAGCGGCTACGGGGAGGGCTACACCTTC. It translates to CASGYGEGYTF.

The chain recombines TRBV12-3 or TRBV12-4 with TRBJ1-6, with 7 bases fitting TRBD1. The V segment lost 3 bases and the J segment 11 bases; nucleotides outside the gene matches: 7. The CDR3 contains 14 residues. The CDR3 sequence: CASSFDRVGTPLHF. For the CDR3, the DNA is TGTGCCAGCAGTTTCGACAGGGTCGGGACACCCCTCCACTTT.

There are many counts of this clonotype. V gene TRBV20-1 combines with J gene TRBJ1-1; D gene uncertain. Germline lookup yields CDR1 DFQATT and CDR2 SNEGSKA (reference sequence). This CDR3 is built from 11 residues. Deletions cut 6 bases from V and 3 bases from J, with 8 bases between. The CDR3: CSALEDTEAFF. The CDR3 DNA reads as TGCAGTGCCCTTGAGGACACTGAAGCTTTCTTT.

This clonotype was counted at least ten times. The chain is built from TRBV9 and TRBJ2-7; no reliable D call. The V end lost 0 bases, the J end lost 0 bases, and 7 bases lay between the germline ends. The CDR3 length is 14 residues. Per germline, CDR1 SGDLS and CDR2 YYNGEE. This chain's CDR3 is CASSVGPFSYEQYF. Here the CDR3 DNA reads TGTGCCAGCAGCGTAGGGCCGTTCTCCTACGAGCAGTACTTC.

The chain links TRBV6-6 to TRBJ2-3; 8 nucleotides align to TRBD1. CDR3 length equals 15 residues. V trimming: 5 bases; J trimming: 2 bases; junction bases outside the gene matches: 6. In germline, CDR1 is MNHNY, CDR2 SVGAGI (reference sequence). The CDR3 DNA is TGTGCCAGCAGTCTACAGGGGGTGCACACAGATACGCAGTATTTT. Residues: CASSLQGVHTDTQYF.

Ten or more counts support this clonotype. The chain recombines TRBV5-1 with TRBJ2-1; tentative D call: TRBD2 (6 bases). The CDR3 spans 15 residues. Per the germline V gene, CDR1 is SGHRS and CDR2 is YFSETQ. Trimming stripped 7 bases from V and 6 bases from J, with 20 bases between. CDR3 DNA: TGCGCCAGCCTGGGGGAGGACTTATCGGTCAATGAGCAGTTCTTC. Translating it yields CASLGEDLSVNEQFF. The whole variable domain, filled in from reference TRBV5-1 and TRBJ2-1, reads KAGVTQTPRYLIKTRGQQVTLSCSPISGHRSVSWYQQTPGQGLQFLFEYFSETQRNKGNFPGRFSGRQFSNSRSEMNVSTLELGDSALYLCASLGEDLSVNEQFFGPGTRLTVL.

This clonotype has at least ten counts. The chain employs TRBV18 and TRBJ2-6; D perhaps matches TRBD2 (5 bases). Deletions cut 3 bases from V and 2 bases from J, with 14 bases between. The CDR3 loop spans 17 amino acids. The germline V gene has CDR1 KGHSH and CDR2 LQKENI. CDR3 in DNA: TGTGCCAGCTCACCTGGAGGTAAAGAGGCTGGGGCCAACGTCCTGACTTTC. Residues: CASSPGGKEAGANVLTF.

Ten or more counts support this clonotype. The rearrangement joins TRBV28 to TRBJ2-7; tentatively, D is TRBD1 (6 bases). Germline CDR1 reads MDHEN; CDR2 reads SYDVKM. CDR3 length equals 13 residues. Trimming removed 7 bases from V and 0 bases from J, with 10 bases in between. The CDR3 here is CASTRDTSYEQYF. The CDR3 nucleotides read TGTGCCAGCACCCGGGACACCTCCTACGAGCAGTACTTC.

The sample holds many counts of this clonotype. This chain uses TRBV4-2 with TRBJ2-1; no reliable D call. The CDR3 contains 15 residues. Germline CDR1 is LGHNA and CDR2 is YNFKEQ. The V and J ends lost 0 bases and 3 bases respectively, with 9 bases between them. The CDR3 region is CASSQEQVSYNEQFF. CDR3 in DNA: TGTGCCAGCAGCCAAGAGCAGGTGAGCTACAATGAGCAGTTCTTC.

As to this clonotype: A single base is all that separates this from a far larger clone, so a read error is likely. The rearrangement uses TRBV4-2 and TRBJ2-7; 7 bases line up with TRBD2. The CDR3 runs 17 residues. The V segment lost 0 bases and the J segment 7 bases; nucleotides outside the gene matches: 15. Germline V lookup: CDR1 LGHNA, CDR2 YNFKEQ. The CDR3 DNA reads as TGTGCCAGCAGCCAAGATCTGGGCGGGAGCTCCTACAATGAGCAGTACTTC. Its protein product is CASSQDLGGSSYNEQYF.

This clonotype showed up many times. This sequence joins TRBV18 and TRBJ2-3; TRBD1 matches at 10 bases. This CDR3 has 15 residues. Germline CDR1 reads KGHSH; CDR2 reads LQKENI. The J segment lost 4 bases and the V segment lost 1 base, leaving 2 bases of the junction unmatched. The CDR3: CASSPRDRGADTQYF. CDR3 coding DNA: TGTGCCAGCTCACCACGGGACAGGGGCGCAGATACGCAGTATTTT.

This clonotype was counted ten times or more. The rearrangement links TRBV15 to TRBJ2-5; D is unresolved. With 3 bases removed from V and 2 bases from J, the gap between germline ends came to 10 bases. Germline loops: CDR1 LNHNV, CDR2 YYDKDF (reference sequence). The CDR3 contains 14 residues. The CDR3 DNA follows: TGTGCCACCAGCAGCGGCCCCGGGCAAGAGACCCAGTACTTC. Amino acid sequence: CATSSGPGQETQYF.

This clonotype was seen many times. The chain couples TRBV30 to TRBJ1-3; D perhaps matches TRBD1 (6 bases). Germline lookup yields CDR1 GTSNPN and CDR2 SVGIG (reference sequence). Trimming took off 1 base at V and 0 bases at J, with 7 bases between the two ends. CDR3 size: 14 residues. This CDR3 reads CAWSAGHSGNTIYF. The CDR3 DNA reads as TGTGCCTGGAGTGCGGGACACTCTGGAAACACCATATATTTT.

This clonotype was found many times. This chain uses TRBV11-2 with TRBJ1-2; no clear D gene. With 1 base removed from V and 5 bases from J, the gap between germline ends came to 8 bases. CDR3 length: 13 residues. CDR1 and CDR2 from the germline V gene are SGHAT and FQNNGV. CDR3 in amino acids: CASSLGERYGYTF. The DNA for the CDR3 is TGTGCCAGCAGCTTAGGGGAACGGTATGGCTACACCTTC.

This clonotype showed up many times. This chain uses TRBV2 with TRBJ1-5, with D hard to call. Trimming removed 1 base at V and 6 bases at J, with 4 bases between. The CDR3 contains 12 residues. The germline V gene encodes CDR1 SNHLY and CDR2 FYNNEI. The CDR3 reads CASSEGRQPQHF. The CDR3 DNA is TGTGCCAGCAGTGAAGGACGTCAGCCCCAGCATTTT.

There are many counts of this clonotype. This chain uses TRBV5-1 with TRBJ2-7; the D is unclear. Trimming left V 4 bases short and J 1 base short, with 6 bases between. Germline V CDR1 and CDR2: SGHRS, YFSETQ. The CDR3 has 12 amino acids. CDR3 region: CASSVPSYEQYF. The CDR3 DNA follows: TGCGCCAGCAGCGTCCCGTCCTACGAGCAGTACTTC.

Only a few counts were recorded for this clonotype. The chain carries TRBV5-1 and TRBJ1-5; D is unclear. Trimming left V 6 bases short and J 0 bases short, with 13 bases between. The V gene's germline CDR1 is SGHRS and CDR2 YFSETQ. The CDR3 sequence is 15 residues long. The CDR3 nucleotides are TGCGCCAGCAAGGTGCAGGCCTATAGCAATCAGCCCCAGCATTTT. Protein product: CASKVQAYSNQPQHF.

There are many counts of this clonotype. This sequence joins TRBV6-1 and TRBJ2-1; D ambiguous. Trimming left V 6 bases short and J 9 bases short, with 12 bases between. Per the germline V gene, CDR1 is MNHNS and CDR2 is SASEGT. This CDR3 is 12 amino acids long. CDR3 amino acids: CASRATWSEQFF. The CDR3 DNA reads TGTGCCAGCAGGGCCACTTGGAGTGAGCAGTTCTTC.

This clonotype was counted at least ten times. The CDR3: CASSLVVGGTQYF. DNA for the CDR3: TGTGCCAGCAGCTTAGTGGTGGGAGGTACGCAGTATTTT. The chain is built from TRBV11-2 and TRBJ2-3, with D perhaps TRBD2 (6 bases). CDR1 SGHAT and CDR2 FQNNGV come from the germline V gene. V was pared by 1 base and J by 8 bases, with 10 bases between. The CDR3 covers 13 residues.

This clonotype was detected ten times or more. This chain connects TRBV3-1 to TRBJ2-5; D is ambiguous. The CDR3 is 16 amino acids. Germline CDR1 reads LGHDT; CDR2 reads YNNKEL (reference sequence). Between the trimmed V and J ends, which lost 2 bases and 5 bases, there was a span of 18 bases. This chain's CDR3 is CASSQLTGRAGETQYF. DNA for the CDR3: TGTGCCAGCAGCCAACTCACGGGCCGGGCCGGGGAGACCCAGTACTTC.

This clonotype turned up a few times. The chain carries TRBV7-3 and TRBJ2-1; 15 bases line up with TRBD2. Germline CDR1 SGHTA, CDR2 FQGTGA. V shed 4 bases and J 9 bases; nucleotides not matched to a gene: 4. The CDR3 loop spans 15 amino acids. This CDR3 is CASSWGLAGGGEQFF. CDR3 nucleotides: TGTGCCAGCAGCTGGGGACTAGCGGGGGGAGGTGAGCAGTTCTTC.